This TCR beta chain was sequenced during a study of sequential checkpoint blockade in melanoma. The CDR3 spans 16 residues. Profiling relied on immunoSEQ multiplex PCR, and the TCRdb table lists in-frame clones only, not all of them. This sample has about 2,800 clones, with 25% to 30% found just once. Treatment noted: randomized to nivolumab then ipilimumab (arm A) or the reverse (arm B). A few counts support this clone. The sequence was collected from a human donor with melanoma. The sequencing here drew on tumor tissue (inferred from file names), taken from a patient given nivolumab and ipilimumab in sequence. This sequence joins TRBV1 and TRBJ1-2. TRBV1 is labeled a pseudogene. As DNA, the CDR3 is TGCGCCAGCAGCCCAGGAGGTGGAGGGCAGGACTATGGCTACACCTTC. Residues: CASSPGGGGQDYGYTF.